Each of the 7 T cell receptor beta chains below was sequenced from the same sample in a study of beta chain features in type 1 diabetes. Findings and limits, study-wide: Among patients with Type 1 diabetes, TCRB CDR3s were moderately but significantly shorter in every one of the four CD4+ subsets.

Their recognized antigens are unknown. Reverse transcription of all isolated RNA meant that expressed TCRB transcripts were sequenced. The method was immunoSEQ multiplex PCR; TCRdb's version includes in-frame clones alone and lacks a portion of them. The sample lists 50,000 to 55,000 clones; about 64% were seen once. Material for sequencing was stem cell memory CD4+ T cells from blood. The receptor set was obtained from a woman in her 30s with type 1 diabetes.

This chain uses TRBV19 with TRBJ2-1; TRBD1 agrees at 7 bases. The CDR3 contains 15 residues. In germline, CDR1 is LNHDA, CDR2 SQIVND (reference sequence). With V trimmed by 5 bases and J by 10 bases, 14 bases remained unmatched. CDR3 in DNA: TGTGCCAGTAGTCCCGGGGACAGCCGGTTGGACGAGCAGTTCTTC. Translation gives CASSPGDSRLDEQFF.

The rearrangement links TRBV9 to TRBJ2-3; 8 nucleotides match TRBD2. CDR1 SGDLS and CDR2 YYNGEE come from the germline V gene. V shed 0 bases, J shed 2 bases, and the junction held 8 bases outside the gene matches. CDR3 length: 17 amino acids. The CDR3 DNA is TGTGCCAGCAGCGTAGTGGCGGGAGGCGGTGTCACAGATACGCAGTATTTT. Protein sequence: CASSVVAGGGVTDTQYF.

The chain recombines TRBV7-8 with TRBJ2-7, with 8 bases aligning to TRBD1. There are 15 residues in the CDR3. The germline V gene has CDR1 SGHVS and CDR2 FQNEAQ. Trimming took 3 bases from V and 1 from J; bases not matched to a gene: 5. CDR3 DNA: TGTGCCAGCAGCTTGAACAGGGGGGCGTCCTACGAGCAGTACTTC. Its translation is CASSLNRGASYEQYF.

This clone was detected only once. The chain uses TRBV18 and TRBJ2-4; 11 nucleotides align to TRBD1. V lost 4 bases, J lost 6 bases, and 5 bases stayed unmatched. Germline V gene lookup returns CDR1 KGHSH and CDR2 LQKENI. The length of the CDR3 is 15 residues. The CDR3: CASSRPGQGVNIQYF. CDR3 bases: TGTGCCAGCTCACGGCCGGGACAGGGGGTAAACATTCAGTACTTC.

This clone was found a few times. The rearrangement joins TRBV7-9 to TRBJ2-1; 8 nucleotides agree with TRBD1. The CDR3 length is 15 residues. Germline lookup yields CDR1 SEHNR and CDR2 FQNEAQ (reference sequence). After removal of 8 bases from V and 4 bases from J, the junction contained 10 bases not matched to a gene. CDR3 sequence: CASGAGGRDYNEQFF. The DNA of the CDR3 is TGTGCCAGCGGAGCAGGGGGCAGGGATTACAATGAGCAGTTCTTC.

The chain is built from TRBV29-1 and TRBJ1-5; D unclear. Germline V gene sequence: CDR1 SQVTM, CDR2 ANQGSEA. The CDR3 is 13 residues long. With 7 bases removed from V and 3 bases from J, the gap between germline ends came to 13 bases. The CDR3 loop reads CSANYGPNQPQHF. CDR3 DNA sequence: TGCAGCGCGAACTATGGTCCCAATCAGCCCCAGCATTTT.

The chain is built from TRBV2 and TRBJ1-5; no firm D call. This CDR3 has 14 residues. The V and J ends lost 2 bases and 7 bases respectively, with 12 bases between them. The V gene's germline CDR1 is SNHLY and CDR2 FYNNEI. The CDR3 loop is CASSERSMRQPQHF. Written as DNA, the CDR3 is TGTGCCAGCAGTGAACGCTCGATGAGGCAGCCCCAGCATTTT.